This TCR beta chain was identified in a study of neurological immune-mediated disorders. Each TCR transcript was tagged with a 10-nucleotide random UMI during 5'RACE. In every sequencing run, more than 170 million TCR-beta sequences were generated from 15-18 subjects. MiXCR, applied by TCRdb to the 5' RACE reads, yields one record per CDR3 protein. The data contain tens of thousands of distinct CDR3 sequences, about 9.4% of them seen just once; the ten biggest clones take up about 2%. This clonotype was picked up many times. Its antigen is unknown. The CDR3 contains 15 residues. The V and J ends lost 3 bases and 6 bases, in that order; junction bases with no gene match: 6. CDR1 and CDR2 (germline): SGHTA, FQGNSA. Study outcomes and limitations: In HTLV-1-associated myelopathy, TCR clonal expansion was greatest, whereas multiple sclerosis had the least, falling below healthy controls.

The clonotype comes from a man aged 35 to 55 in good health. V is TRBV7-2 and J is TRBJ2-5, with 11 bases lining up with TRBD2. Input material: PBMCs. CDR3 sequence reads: CASSLISGGAKTQYF. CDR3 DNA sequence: TGTGCCAGCAGCTTGATTAGCGGGGGGGCGAAGACCCAGTACTTC.